This is a list of T cell receptor beta chains from one sample in a study of PD-L1 blockade in urothelial cancer. This table comes from immunoSEQ multiplex PCR, and its TCRdb copy is limited to in-frame clones, with some not included. Here the sample spans about 100,000 clones, about 89% being singletons. The sample in question was PBMCs, obtained around atezolizumab (anti-PD-L1) treatment. Source of these receptors: a woman of 80 years or more with urothelial cancer. Each CDR3 is given with its conserved first and last residue.

v_call	j_call	cdr3_aa
TRBV7-9	TRBJ1-1	CASSSNMNTEAFF
TRBV2	TRBJ2-2	CASMGYTGELFF
TRBV2	TRBJ2-3	CASSAMASPTQYF
TRBV19	TRBJ1-5	CASRMTGNSNQPQHF
TRBV6-5	TRBJ2-3	CASRVLAGRGDTQYF
TRBV9	TRBJ2-5	CASSAGVGVIQETQYF
TRBV7-6	TRBJ2-5	CASSLLGIKETQYF
TRBV4-1	TRBJ1-1	CASSPHAGLNTEAFF
TRBV27	TRBJ2-3	CASSPRGRLAGGSADTQYF
TRBV19	TRBJ2-2	CASLTDSAGELFF
TRBV5-1	TRBJ1-4	CASSLWATPNEKLFF
TRBV2	TRBJ2-2	CASTQDGLASNTGELFF
TRBV28	TRBJ1-2	CASSLGGGGRNYGYTF
TRBV6-1	TRBJ1-5	CASEPGQGPNQPQHF
TRBV10-3	TRBJ2-5	CAISRDSQETQYF
TRBV5-1	TRBJ2-1	CASSLGTSGNYNEQFF
TRBV30	TRBJ1-1	CAWSVPEQNTEAFF
TRBV7-2	TRBJ2-1	CASSTGLAGHEQFF
TRBV11-2	TRBJ1-1	CASSFPQWNTEAFF
TRBV4-1	TRBJ2-2	CASSRSPGQGTGELFF
TRBV6-1	TRBJ1-2	CASSAGQGQDYGYTF
TRBV7-2	TRBJ2-7	CASSPGPLIYEQYF
TRBV9	TRBJ2-7	CASSLRQGNYEQYF
TRBV5-1	TRBJ2-5	CASSLGTALGETQYF
TRBV7-9	TRBJ2-3	CASNLIFGEKVFTDTQYF
TRBV4-1	TRBJ1-4	CASSQDVRGGEKLFF
TRBV9	TRBJ1-1	CASSVGTGKGTEAFF
TRBV5-1	TRBJ2-2	CASSLDSGELSTGELFF
TRBV28	TRBJ1-1	CASSPPDRYTEAFF
TRBV5-1	TRBJ2-2	CASSFTENTGELFF
TRBV14	TRBJ2-1	CASSLLKAGGLDEQFF
TRBV7-9	TRBJ2-6	CASSFWGDPSSGANVLTF
TRBV5-8	TRBJ2-7	CASTPGLAASYEQYF
TRBV9	TRBJ1-2	CASSTGQDRGGYTF
TRBV11-2	TRBJ1-2	CASSTNRGSNGYTF
TRBV15	TRBJ2-4	CATSREGRMSFGNIQYF
TRBV27	TRBJ2-1	CASSFSSGRAYNNEQFF
TRBV28	TRBJ1-1	CASSLGRQVNTEAFF
TRBV5-4	TRBJ2-1	CASSPALGGSSEQFF
TRBV7-9	TRBJ2-7	CASSALSGGRGEQYF
TRBV28	TRBJ2-7	CASSPTGGYEQYF
TRBV27	TRBJ2-7	CASSPTGGGYEQYF
TRBV11-2	TRBJ2-7	CASSPIGTGDSSYEQYF
TRBV9	TRBJ2-7	CASSVDGGSTYEQYF
TRBV19	TRBJ2-1	CASSLGGPRSYNEQFF
TRBV19	TRBJ2-1	CATIGRTSTSYNEQFF
TRBV10-2	TRBJ1-1	CASSEGLGGTEAFF
TRBV15	TRBJ2-1	CATSRPGQGIHEQFF
TRBV7-9	TRBJ1-5	CASSRSQGSNQPQHF
TRBV30	TRBJ2-5	CAWSAYLSGSMETQYF
TRBV4-2	TRBJ1-2	CASSQAGQGAEGYTF
TRBV28	TRBJ1-3	CASSPGQLSGNTIYF
TRBV18	TRBJ1-1	CASSLQAGNTEAFF
TRBV7-2	TRBJ2-1	CASSKAGGSYNEQFF
TRBV4-1	-	CASSQDLGPRELFF
TRBV11-2	TRBJ2-1	CASSLLAGVSYNEQFF
TRBV5-1	TRBJ2-7	CASSPWTGGEQYF